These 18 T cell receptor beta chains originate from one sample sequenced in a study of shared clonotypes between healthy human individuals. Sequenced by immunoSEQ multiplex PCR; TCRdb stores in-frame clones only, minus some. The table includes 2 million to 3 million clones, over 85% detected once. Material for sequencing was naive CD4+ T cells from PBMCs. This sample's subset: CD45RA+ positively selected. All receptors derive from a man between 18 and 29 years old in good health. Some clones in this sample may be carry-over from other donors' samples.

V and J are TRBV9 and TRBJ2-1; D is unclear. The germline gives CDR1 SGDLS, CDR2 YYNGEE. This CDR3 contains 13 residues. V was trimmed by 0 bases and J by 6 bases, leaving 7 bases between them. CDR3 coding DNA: TGTGCCAGCAGCGTAGCTACCCGCAATGAGCAGTTCTTC. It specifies CASSVATRNEQFF.

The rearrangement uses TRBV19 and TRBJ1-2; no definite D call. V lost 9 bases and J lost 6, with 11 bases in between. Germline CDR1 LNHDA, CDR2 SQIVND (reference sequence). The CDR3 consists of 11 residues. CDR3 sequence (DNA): TGTGCCAGGGGGTGGGGTCATGGCTACACCTTC. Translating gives CARGWGHGYTF.

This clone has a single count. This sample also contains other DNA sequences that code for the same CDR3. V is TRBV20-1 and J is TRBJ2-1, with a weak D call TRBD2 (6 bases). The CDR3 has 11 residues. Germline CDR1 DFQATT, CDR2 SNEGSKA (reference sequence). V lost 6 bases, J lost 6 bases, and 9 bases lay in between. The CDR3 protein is CSARDFNEQFF. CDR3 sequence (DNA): TGCAGTGCCAGGGACTTCAATGAGCAGTTCTTC.

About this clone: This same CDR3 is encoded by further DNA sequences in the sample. This CDR3 reads CASSPPSGRNTEAFF. In nucleotides, the CDR3 is TGTGCCAGCTCACCACCTTCCGGACGGAACACTGAAGCTTTCTTT. The chain has TRBV18 and TRBJ1-1; D remains unclear. This CDR3 is 15 amino acids long. The V end lost 0 bases, the J end lost 1 base, and 9 bases lay between the germline ends. In germline, CDR1 is KGHSH, CDR2 LQKENI.

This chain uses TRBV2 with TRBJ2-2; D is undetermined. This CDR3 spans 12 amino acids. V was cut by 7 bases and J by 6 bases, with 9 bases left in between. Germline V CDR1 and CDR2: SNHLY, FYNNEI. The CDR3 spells CASMLNSGELFF. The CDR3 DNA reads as TGTGCCAGCATGCTTAACTCCGGGGAGCTGTTTTTT.

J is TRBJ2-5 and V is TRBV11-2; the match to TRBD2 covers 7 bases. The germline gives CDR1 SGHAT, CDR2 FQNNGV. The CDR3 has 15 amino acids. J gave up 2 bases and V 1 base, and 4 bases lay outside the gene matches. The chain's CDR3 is CASSLGEGRQETQYF. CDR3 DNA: TGTGCCAGCAGCTTAGGGGAGGGCAGGCAAGAGACCCAGTACTTC.

For the CDR3, the DNA is TGTGCCAGCAGCTTGGATGCGGGAGTACTTCGTGGGGGCAATGAGCAGTTCTTC. Translating it yields CASSLDAGVLRGGNEQFF. The rearrangement links TRBV5-6 to TRBJ2-1; TRBD2 matches 7 bases. J was trimmed by 6 bases and V by 0 bases; bases with no gene match: 15. The CDR3 covers 18 residues. CDR1 is SGHDT and CDR2 is YYEEEE in the germline V gene. Looking up the rest from reference TRBV5-6 and TRBJ2-1 gives the full variable domain: DAGVTQSPTHLIKTRGQQVTLRCSPKSGHDTVSWYQQALGQGPQFIFQYYEEEERQRGNFPDRFSGHQFPNYSSELNVNALLLGDSALYLCASSLDAGVLRGGNEQFFGPGTRLTVL.

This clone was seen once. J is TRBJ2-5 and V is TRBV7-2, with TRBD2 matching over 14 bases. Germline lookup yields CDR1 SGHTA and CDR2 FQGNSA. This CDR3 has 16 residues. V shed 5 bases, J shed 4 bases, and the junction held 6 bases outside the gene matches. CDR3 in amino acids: CASSRGGTSGRETQYF. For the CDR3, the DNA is TGTGCCAGCAGCCGAGGTGGGACTAGCGGGAGAGAGACCCAGTACTTC.

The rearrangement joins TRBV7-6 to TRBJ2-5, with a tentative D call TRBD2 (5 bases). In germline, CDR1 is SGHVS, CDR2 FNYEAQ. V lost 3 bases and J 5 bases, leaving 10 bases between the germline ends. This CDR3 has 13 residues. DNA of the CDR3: TGTGCCAGCAGCTTGGGTACGGGGGAGACCCAGTACTTC. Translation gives CASSLGTGETQYF.

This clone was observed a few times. The CDR3 here is CASSFGTGGTEAFF. The DNA for the CDR3 is TGTGCCAGCAGTTTCGGGACAGGGGGCACTGAAGCTTTCTTT. The rearrangement uses TRBV27 and TRBJ1-1; 11 nucleotides match TRBD1. CDR3 length: 14 amino acids. In germline, CDR1 is MNHEY, CDR2 SMNVEV (reference sequence). Germline trimming cut 3 bases from V and 4 bases from J; bases unmatched to any gene: 1.

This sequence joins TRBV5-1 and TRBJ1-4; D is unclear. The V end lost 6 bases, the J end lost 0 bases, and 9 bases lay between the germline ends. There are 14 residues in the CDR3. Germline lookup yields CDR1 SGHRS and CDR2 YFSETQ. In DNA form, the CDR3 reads TGCGCCAGCACCGTGTCCTCAACTAATGAAAAACTGTTTTTT. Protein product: CASTVSSTNEKLFF.

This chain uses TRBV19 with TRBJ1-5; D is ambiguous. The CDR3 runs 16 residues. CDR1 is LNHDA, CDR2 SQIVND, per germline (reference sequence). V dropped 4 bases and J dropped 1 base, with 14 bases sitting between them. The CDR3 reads CASSTLLGSSNQPQHF. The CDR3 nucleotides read TGTGCCAGTAGTACTTTATTGGGGTCGAGCAATCAGCCCCAGCATTTT.

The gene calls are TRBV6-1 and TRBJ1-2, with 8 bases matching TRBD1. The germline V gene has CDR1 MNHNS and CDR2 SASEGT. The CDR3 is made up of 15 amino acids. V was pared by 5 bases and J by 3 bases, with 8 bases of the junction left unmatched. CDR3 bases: TGTGCCAGCAGTCCACGGACAGGGACCGACTATGGCTACACCTTC. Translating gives CASSPRTGTDYGYTF.

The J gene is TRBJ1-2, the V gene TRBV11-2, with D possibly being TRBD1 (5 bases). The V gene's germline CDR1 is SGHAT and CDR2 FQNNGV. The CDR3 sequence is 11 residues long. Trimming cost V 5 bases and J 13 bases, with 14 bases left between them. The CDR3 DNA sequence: TGTGCCAGCAGCCGGGGGTCGGTGGGCACCTTC. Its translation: CASSRGSVGTF.

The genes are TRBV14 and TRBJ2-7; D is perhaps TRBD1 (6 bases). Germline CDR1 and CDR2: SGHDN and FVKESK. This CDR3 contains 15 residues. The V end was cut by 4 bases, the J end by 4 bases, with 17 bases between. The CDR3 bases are TGTGCCAGCAGCCTGGGAATGGGGGCTATTTACGAGCAGTACTTC. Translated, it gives CASSLGMGAIYEQYF.

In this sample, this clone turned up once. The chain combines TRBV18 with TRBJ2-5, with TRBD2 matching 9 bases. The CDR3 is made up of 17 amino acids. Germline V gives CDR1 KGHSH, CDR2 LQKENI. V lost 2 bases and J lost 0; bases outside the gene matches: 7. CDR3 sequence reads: CASSPTKAGGYQETQYF. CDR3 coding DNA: TGTGCCAGCTCACCAACGAAGGCGGGAGGGTACCAAGAGACCCAGTACTTC. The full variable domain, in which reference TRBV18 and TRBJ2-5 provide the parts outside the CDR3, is NAGVMQNPRHLVRRRGQEARLRCSPMKGHSHVYWYRQLPEEGLKFMVYLQKENIIDESGMPKERFSAEFPKEGPSILRIQQVVRGDSAAYFCASSPTKAGGYQETQYFGPGTRLLVL.

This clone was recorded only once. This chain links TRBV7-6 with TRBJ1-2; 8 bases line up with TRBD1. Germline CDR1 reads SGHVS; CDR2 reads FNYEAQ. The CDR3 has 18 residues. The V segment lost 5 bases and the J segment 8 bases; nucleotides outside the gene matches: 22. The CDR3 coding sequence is TGTGCCAGCAGCCCACTAGACCCCTTCGGGACAGGATTGGGAGGCTACACCTTC. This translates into CASSPLDPFGTGLGGYTF.

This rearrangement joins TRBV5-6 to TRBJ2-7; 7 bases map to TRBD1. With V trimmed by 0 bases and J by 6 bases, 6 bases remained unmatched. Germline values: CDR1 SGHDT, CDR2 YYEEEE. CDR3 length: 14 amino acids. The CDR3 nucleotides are TGTGCCAGCAGCTTGGGAGGGACAGCCCTCGAGCAGTACTTC. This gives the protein CASSLGGTALEQYF.